This paragraph reports one TCR beta chain. The CDR3 is made up of 20 amino acids. The ends lost 1 base at V and 2 bases at J; junction bases unmatched: 12. Germline CDR1 LGHDT, CDR2 YNNKEL (reference sequence). Recovered status applied to Cohort 3 donors who had two consecutive negative PCRs. It also applied to those with clearance or with symptom resolution. This specimen belongs to a study of blood T cell repertoires in COVID-19. Study overall: T cells, B-cell-depleted T cells, or PBMCs supplied cDNA or gDNA.

This table comes from immunoSEQ multiplex PCR, and its TCRdb copy is limited to in-frame clones, with some not included. The sample comprises some 150,000 clones, roughly 90% of which are singletons, and about 4.5% rests with the top ten. The receptor was derived from a man over 45 who had recovered from COVID-19. The chain couples TRBV3-1 (or the pseudogene TRBV3-2) to TRBJ2-3; 13 nucleotides line up with TRBD2. The sequencing input was PBMCs or T cells enriched from blood (not recorded which). CDR3 residues: CASSQGSLAGGQGVTDTQYF. CDR3 coding DNA: TGTGCCAGCAGCCAAGGCTCACTAGCGGGGGGGCAAGGTGTCACAGATACGCAGTATTTT.